The clone carrying this T cell receptor (beta chain) was seen repeatedly, ten times or more. Its antigen is undetermined. The data belong to a study of T cells in Graves' hyperthyroidism and ophthalmopathy. Study outcomes and limitations: Also found in blood were most expanded thyroid clonotypes above 0.001. The model predicted ophthalmopathy a median roughly six months before onset.

Authors of the study amplified TCR beta CDR3 regions from RNA transcripts. HTBI primers were used for first-round RT-PCR of the TCR CDR3. MiXCR was run by TCRdb on the multiplex PCR reads, yielding one entry per CDR3 protein. The sample lists around 520,000 distinct CDR3 sequences; approximately 15% were seen once. Graves' hyperthyroidism was deemed stable absent ophthalmopathy progression within 18 months. Used for diagnoses were clinical symptoms, serum thyroxine and TRAb, thyroid ultrasound and orbital computed tomography. The sequence was obtained from a woman in her 40s with Graves' hyperthyroidism. What was sequenced was blood.

The DNA of the CDR3 is TGTGCCAGCAGTCCGCCGCTAGCGGGAGAGGGGAATACGCAGTATTTT. Translating it yields CASSPPLAGEGNTQYF. The chain carries TRBV28 and TRBJ2-3, with 10 bases fitting TRBD2. The germline V gene encodes CDR1 MDHEN and CDR2 SYDVKM. This CDR3 contains 16 residues. J was trimmed by 7 bases and V by 5 bases; bases with no gene match: 12.